One and the same sample provided the 14 T cell receptor beta chains below, sequenced in a study of identical twins. TCRdb called the 5' RACE reads again in MiXCR, with one record for every CDR3 protein. The table includes roughly 1.6 million distinct CDR3 sequences, roughly a third detected once. What was sequenced was cord blood. The origin of the receptors is a newborn girl in good health.

V gene TRBV9 combines with J gene TRBJ1-1, with TRBD1 matching 7 bases. V trimming: 0 bases; J trimming: 5 bases; junction bases outside the gene matches: 7. In germline, CDR1 is SGDLS, CDR2 YYNGEE. The CDR3 extends over 15 amino acids. CDR3: CASSVVTGRRTEAFF. The CDR3 region has the DNA TGTGCCAGCAGCGTAGTGACAGGGAGGAGGACTGAAGCTTTCTTT. Supplemented by reference TRBV9 and TRBJ1-1, the full variable domain reads DSGVTQTPKHLITATGQRVTLRCSPRSGDLSVYWYQQSLDQGLQFLIQYYNGEERAKGNILERFSAQQFPDLHSELNLSSLELGDSALYFCASSVVTGRRTEAFFGQGTRLTVV.

A few counts support this clonotype. The gene calls are TRBV7-2 and TRBJ2-7, with TRBD2 identical over 7 bases. CDR1 and CDR2 from the germline V gene are SGHTA and FQGNSA. This CDR3 comprises 16 residues. J lost 2 bases, V lost 6 bases, and 13 bases had no gene match. CDR3 nucleotide sequence: TGTGCCAGCAGTCCGTATCCCGGGAGGACCACCTACGAGCAGTACTTC. Protein: CASSPYPGRTTYEQYF.

This clonotype has just one count. The CDR3 here is CSRRVGDLYGYTF. In DNA form, the CDR3 reads TGCAGTCGGAGGGTGGGGGACCTCTATGGCTACACCTTC. This chain connects TRBV20-1 to TRBJ1-2; D is possibly TRBD1 (5 bases). The V gene lost 8 bases and the J gene lost 4 bases, with 17 bases spanning the gap. This CDR3 region has 13 residues. Germline lookup yields CDR1 DFQATT and CDR2 SNEGSKA (reference sequence).

The chain recombines TRBV20-1 with TRBJ2-7; perhaps TRBD1 as D (6 bases). The germline CDR1 and CDR2 sequences are DFQATT and SNEGSKA (reference sequence). This CDR3 spans 16 amino acids. Trimming stripped 2 bases from V and 0 bases from J, with 17 bases between. Here the CDR3 DNA reads TGCAGTGCTAGACCGATGACAGGTCAAAGCTCCTACGAGCAGTACTTC. It is translated as CSARPMTGQSSYEQYF.

V gene TRBV3-1 combines with J gene TRBJ2-3, with 7 bases aligning to TRBD2. From germline, CDR1 is LGHDT and CDR2 YNNKEL (reference sequence). The V and J ends lost 1 base and 10 bases, in that order; junction bases with no gene match: 5. CDR3 length: 13 residues. The CDR3 DNA is TGTGCCAGCAGCCAAGCAGCGGGGCTGGCGCAGTATTTT. It yields the protein CASSQAAGLAQYF.

The V call is TRBV7-2, the J call TRBJ1-5; 7 bases map to TRBD1. CDR3 length: 14 residues. Losses at the gene ends were 3 bases for V and 7 bases for J; bases not matched to a gene: 6. CDR1 and CDR2 (germline): SGHTA, FQGNSA. The CDR3 nucleotides read TGTGCCAGCAGCTTCCGACAGGGTCAACAGCCCCAGCATTTT. Protein: CASSFRQGQQPQHF.

This clonotype showed up just a few times. J is TRBJ1-5 and V is TRBV27; D remains ambiguous. Trimming cost V 5 bases and J 2 bases, with 10 bases left between them. CDR1 and CDR2 (germline): MNHEY, SMNVEV (reference sequence). This CDR3 contains 14 residues. The CDR3 loop reads CASSDKAGNQPQHF. The CDR3 DNA reads TGTGCCAGCAGTGACAAAGCCGGCAATCAGCCCCAGCATTTT.

This clonotype was seen many times. The rearrangement joins TRBV6-6 to TRBJ1-2; D unresolved. This CDR3 contains 15 residues. V lost 2 bases to trimming and J lost 0 bases, with 10 bases between them. The V gene's germline CDR1 is MNHNY and CDR2 SVGAGI (reference sequence). CDR3 DNA: TGTGCCAGCAGTTACGATGCCAGAACTAACTATGGCTACACCTTC. It specifies CASSYDARTNYGYTF.

V usage is TRBV10-3 and J usage is TRBJ2-4, with D possibly TRBD1 on 5 matching bases. CDR1 and CDR2 from the germline V gene are ENHRY and SYGVKD. Trimming removed 5 bases at V and 5 bases at J, with 7 bases between. The CDR3 runs 12 residues. The CDR3 loop reads CAISKQENIQYF. Written as DNA, the CDR3 is TGTGCCATCAGTAAACAGGAAAACATTCAGTACTTC.

As for this clonotype: A junction boundary mismatches the germline segment, possibly from a read error. The V and J genes are TRBV6-2 or TRBV6-3 and TRBJ2-7, with a tentative D call TRBD1 (5 bases). The CDR3 is made up of 13 amino acids. CDR1 MNHEY and CDR2 SVGEGT come from the germline V gene. For the CDR3, the DNA is TGTGCCAGCAGTCACTCTTACAGGTACGAGCAGTACTTC. Its protein product is CASSHSYRYEQYF.

In this sample, this clonotype turned up a few times. The chain has TRBV5-6 and TRBJ1-2; D gene unclear. The CDR3 contains 17 residues. The V and J ends lost 6 bases and 0 bases respectively, with 21 bases between them. The V gene's germline CDR1 is SGHDT and CDR2 YYEEEE. The CDR3 protein is CASTLISGRTANYGYTF. CDR3 DNA sequence: TGTGCCAGCACCCTGATATCCGGACGGACTGCTAACTATGGCTACACCTTC.

The table lists this clonotype with a count of one. This chain connects TRBV5-6 to TRBJ2-5; D may be TRBD1 (5 bases). The CDR3 is 14 residues long. V lost 1 base and J lost 3, with 10 bases in between. Germline V lookup: CDR1 SGHDT, CDR2 YYEEEE. The CDR3 reads CASSLFGREETQYF. In DNA, the CDR3 is TGTGCCAGCAGCTTGTTTGGCAGGGAAGAGACCCAGTACTTC.

The chain carries TRBV11-2 and TRBJ1-4; D is undetermined. This CDR3 contains 11 residues. V lost 5 bases to trimming and J lost 8 bases, with 6 bases between them. Germline-derived CDR1 and CDR2 are SGHAT and FQNNGV. DNA of the CDR3: TGTGCCAGCAGCACAGTGGAAAAACTGTTTTTT. Translating gives CASSTVEKLFF.

This clonotype was observed a few times. The chain links TRBV4-1 to TRBJ2-1, with D tentatively TRBD2 (5 bases). This CDR3 has 12 residues. Germline-derived CDR1 and CDR2 are MGHRA and YSYEKL. V was clipped by 4 bases and J by 10 bases, with 11 bases between them. CDR3 residues: CASSLLRGEQFF. DNA of the CDR3: TGCGCCAGCAGCCTCCTCCGGGGAGAGCAGTTCTTC.